This TCR beta chain was sequenced in a study of cytomegalovirus exposure and HLA in healthy donors. Study-level background: About 80 million unique TCRs, all from HLA-typed donors, were included in an early release of the data. When 398 donors were genotyped, roughly 82% of them were found to fall in the Caucasian-associated ancestry cluster.

Trimming removed 7 bases from V and 4 bases from J, with 13 bases in between. The CDR3 spans 13 residues. Germline loops: CDR1 SNHLY, CDR2 FYNNEI. It was with 60 Vbeta and 13 Jbeta primers that the PCR ran. TCRdb keeps only in-frame clones here, not all; method: immunoSEQ multiplex PCR. The specimen's table records approximately 110,000 clones. Sequencing was done on a sample of PBMCs. The rearrangement links TRBV2 to TRBJ1-2; no definite D call. This clonotype originated in a man aged 40-49 years in good health and CMV-seronegative. As DNA, the CDR3 is TGTGCCAGCACCGAGGAGGCCGTCTATGGCTACACCTTC. Translation: CASTEEAVYGYTF.